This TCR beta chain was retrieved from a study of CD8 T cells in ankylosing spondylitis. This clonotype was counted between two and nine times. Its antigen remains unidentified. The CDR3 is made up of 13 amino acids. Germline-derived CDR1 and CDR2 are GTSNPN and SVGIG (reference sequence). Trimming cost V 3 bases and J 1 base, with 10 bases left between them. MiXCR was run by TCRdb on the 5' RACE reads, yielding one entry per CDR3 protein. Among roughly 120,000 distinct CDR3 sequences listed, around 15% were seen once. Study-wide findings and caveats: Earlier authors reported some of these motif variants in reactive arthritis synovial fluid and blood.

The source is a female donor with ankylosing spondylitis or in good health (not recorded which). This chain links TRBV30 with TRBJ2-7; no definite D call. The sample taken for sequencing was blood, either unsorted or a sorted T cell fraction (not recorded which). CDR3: CAWRPDGSYEQYF. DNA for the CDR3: TGTGCCTGGAGGCCCGACGGGTCCTACGAGCAGTACTTC.